Presented here are 3 T cell receptor beta chains from one specimen sequenced in a study of T cells in Graves' hyperthyroidism and ophthalmopathy. RNA transcripts gave rise to amplified TCR beta CDR3 regions. Initially, a first-round RT-PCR of the TCR CDR3 employed the HTBI primer set. TCRdb reprocessed the multiplex PCR reads with MiXCR, giving one entry per CDR3 protein. Altogether about 640,000 distinct CDR3 sequences are present, more than 14% being singletons, with the ten largest covering 9.5% to 15%. Sequenced sample: blood. These receptors were obtained from a woman between 50 and 59 years old with Graves' ophthalmopathy.

For this clonotype: A read error is possible here, since a much larger clone lies one base away. The rearrangement links TRBV29-1 to TRBJ1-1; 7 positions match TRBD1. The CDR3 sequence is 16 residues long. Looked up from germline, CDR1 is SQVTM and CDR2 is ANQGSEA. The CDR3 is CSAEEAGDRVVTEAFF. CDR3 DNA: TGCAGCGCTGAAGAGGCGGGAGACAGGGTAGTGACTGAAGCTTTCTTT.

This clonotype was counted only a few times. The chain recombines TRBV6-1 with TRBJ1-5; 12 bases are shared with TRBD1. J lost 4 bases, V lost 6 bases, and 16 bases had no gene match. There are 19 residues in the CDR3. Germline V gene sequence: CDR1 MNHNS, CDR2 SASEGT. The CDR3 DNA sequence: TGTGCCAGCAGCCCTCATCGGGACAGGGGGCTTAAGGGGAATCAGCCCCAGCATTTT. This translates into CASSPHRDRGLKGNQPQHF.

As to this clonotype: This may stem from a read error, because a much larger clone lies one nucleotide away. This rearrangement joins TRBV20-1 to TRBJ1-4; no firm D call. Germline V gene lookup returns CDR1 DFQATT and CDR2 SNEGSKA (reference sequence). This CDR3 has 15 residues. The CDR3 sequence: CSAIRPGTTNEKLLF. CDR3 in DNA: TGCAGTGCTATACGACCGGGTACAACTAATGAAAAACTGCTTTTT.